Listed below are T cell receptor beta chains from one sample, sequenced in a study of T cells in Graves' hyperthyroidism and ophthalmopathy. TCRdb passed the multiplex PCR reads through MiXCR, listing each CDR3 protein once. The sample shows around 690,000 distinct CDR3 sequences, 17% of them seen only once. Sequencing was performed on blood. These receptors were taken from a man aged 45-65 years with Graves' hyperthyroidism. CDR3s include the opening cysteine and the closing phenylalanine or tryptophan. A D gene is named only where the DNA matches it firmly. Not all rows give a size; the values are once, few, many and, for expanded clones, a class.

j_call v_call clone_size d_call cdr3_nt cdr3_aa
TRBJ1-1 TRBV24-1 many . TGTGCCACCGGCCGTGGGGGCAACACTGAAGCTTTCTTT CATGRGGNTEAFF
TRBJ1-1 TRBV19 . . TGTGCCAGTAGTATAGGGGAGAAAGGAAACACTGAAGCTTTCTTT CASSIGEKGNTEAFF
TRBJ2-5 TRBV6-2/TRBV6-3 many . TGTGCCAGCAGTTACTCCGGGAAAGAGACCCAGTACTTC CASSYSGKETQYF
TRBJ2-7 TRBV19 . TRBD2 TGTGCCAGTAAGGAAGAAGCGGGAGTTTACGAGCAGTACTTC CASKEEAGVYEQYF
TRBJ1-5 TRBV30 many . TGTGCCTGCGGCAATCAGCCCCAGCATTTT CACGNQPQHF
TRBJ2-5 TRBV2 many TRBD2 TGTGCCAGCAGTGACGATGAGCGGGAGACTGGAGAGACCCAGTACTTC CASSDDERETGETQYF
TRBJ1-1 TRBV6-1 many . TGTGCCAGCAGGACCCAGGCGGGGGGCACTGAAGCTTTCTTT CASRTQAGGTEAFF
TRBJ2-7 TRBV27 . . TGTGCCACCAACTCCGGGACGGACTCCTACGAGCAGTACTTC CATNSGTDSYEQYF
TRBJ2-1 TRBV5-1 . TRBD2 TGCGCCAGCAGCTTTCGGCCTACCAGCGGGAGCTCCAGGAGGAATGAGCAGTTCTTC CASSFRPTSGSSRRNEQFF
TRBJ2-5 TRBV27 . . TGTGCCAGCAGTTTGTCTCAGAAAGGTTTGACCCAGTACTTC CASSLSQKGLTQYF
TRBJ2-7 TRBV7-9 . . TGTGCCAGCAGCTCAGCAACTAGGAGCTGGTACGAGCAGTACTTC CASSSATRSWYEQYF
TRBJ2-1 TRBV20-1 few TRBD1 TGCAGTCACCAGACAGGGGGCGGCTACAATGAGCAGTTCTTC CSHQTGGGYNEQFF
TRBJ2-1 TRBV24-1 . TRBD1 TGTGCCACCAGTGATAGACAGGGGAGCGGCCACTCCTACAATGAGCAGTTCTTC CATSDRQGSGHSYNEQFF
TRBJ2-7 TRBV7-6 many . TGTGCCAGCAGTCCTCCCGGGACAAACTACGAGCAGTACTTC CASSPPGTNYEQYF
TRBJ1-3 TRBV7-6 many TRBD1 TGTGCCAGCAGTTTGGACAGGAGCTCTGGAAACACCATATATTTT CASSLDRSSGNTIYF
TRBJ2-7 TRBV6-1 few . TGTGCCAGCAGTCTCGGGGCATCCTGCGAGCAGTACTTC CASSLGASCEQYF
TRBJ2-7 TRBV12-3/TRBV12-4 many . TGTGCCAGCAGCCGCGTCGGCAAATACGAGCAGTACTTC CASSRVGKYEQYF
TRBJ2-7 TRBV28 few . TGTGCCAGCACCGTTTCGGGGGTCTCCTACGAGCAGTACTTC CASTVSGVSYEQYF
TRBJ1-5 TRBV5-6 few . TGTGCCAGCAGCTTGGGGAGCCCTAGCAATCAGCCCCAGCATTTT CASSLGSPSNQPQHF
TRBJ1-1 TRBV29-1 . . TGCAGCGTTGAAATAGGACTGAACACTGAAGCTTTCTTT CSVEIGLNTEAFF
TRBJ1-5 TRBV28 . . TGTGCCAGCAGTTTAATAGCCGTAGCCTACAATCAGCCCCAGCATTTT CASSLIAVAYNQPQHF
TRBJ1-3 TRBV28 many . TGTGCCACTACATGGACAGCTGGCTCTGGAAACACCATATATTTT CATTWTAGSGNTIYF
TRBJ2-2 TRBV3-1 few TRBD2 TGTGCCAGCAGCCAAGAACTAGCGGGAGCCGGGGAGCTGTTTTTT CASSQELAGAGELFF
TRBJ2-7 TRBV11-2 many . TGTGCCAGCAGCCAAGGGGTATACGAGCAGTACTTC CASSQGVYEQYF
TRBJ1-1 TRBV7-3 many . TGTGCCAGCAGCCGATACTTTTACACTGAAGCTTTCTTT CASSRYFYTEAFF
TRBJ2-2 TRBV5-1 once . TGCGCCAGCAGCTTGGAGGTCAGAACGAACACCGGGGAGCTGTTTTTT CASSLEVRTNTGELFF
TRBJ2-3 TRBV19 . . TGTGCCAGTAAAGTTAGTGGATCTAGCACAGATACGCAGTATTTT CASKVSGSSTDTQYF
TRBJ2-3 TRBV6-2/TRBV6-3 . TRBD2 TGTGCCAGCAGTTACTCGAAGGGGGCTAGCGGGAGTTACACAGATACGCAGTATTTT CASSYSKGASGSYTDTQYF
TRBJ1-2 TRBV2 many . TGTGCCAGCAGTGAAGGGGTTGGGCAGAGGGATGGCTACACCTTC CASSEGVGQRDGYTF
TRBJ2-7 TRBV3-1 . TRBD1 TGTGCCAGCAGCCTATACGGACAGGGGGCTTACGAGCAGTACTTC CASSLYGQGAYEQYF
TRBJ2-3 TRBV4-3 . . TGCGCCAGCAGCCAAGGTCTTCGGGGACCGGGTGATACGCAGTATTTT CASSQGLRGPGDTQYF
TRBJ2-2 TRBV20-1 many . TGCAGTGCCCGCCGATCCTCCGGGGAGCTGTTTTTT CSARRSSGELFF
TRBJ2-1 TRBV10-3 many TRBD2 TGTGCCACCTCCGGGACTAGCGGGAGTTATGAGCAGTTCTTC CATSGTSGSYEQFF
TRBJ2-3 TRBV15 few . TGTGCCACCAGCAGGGGGGAGAAGGATACGCAGTATTTT CATSRGEKDTQYF
TRBJ1-1 TRBV2 many . TGTGCCAGCAGTGAACAGGGGCACACTGAAGCTTTCTTT CASSEQGHTEAFF
TRBJ1-1 TRBV4-1 few . TGCGCCAGCAGCCCGACAGGAATTTCTGAAGCTTTCTTT CASSPTGISEAFF
TRBJ2-7 TRBV7-9 many . TGTGCCAGCAGCCACCGACCGGGACACCTCTCCTACGAGCAGTACTTC CASSHRPGHLSYEQYF
TRBJ1-4 TRBV10-3 few . TGTGCCATCAGTGAGGGGGACGAACGCGGCGAAAAACTGTTTTTT CAISEGDERGEKLFF
TRBJ1-2 TRBV2 many TRBD1 TGTGCCAGCAGCCGGGGACAGGGGGACTATGGCTACACCTTC CASSRGQGDYGYTF
TRBJ2-6 TRBV30 many . TGTGCCTGTACAGGGACCGGGGCCAACGTCCTGACTTTC CACTGTGANVLTF
TRBJ2-2 TRBV2 many . TGTGCCAGCAGTGACCAGACAGGAGTCACCGGGGAGCTGTTTTTT CASSDQTGVTGELFF
TRBJ2-5 TRBV28 many TRBD2 TGTGCCAGTTTTGGGGAGGGTCTGGGGGAGACCCAGTACTTC CASFGEGLGETQYF
TRBJ1-4 TRBV7-2 many . TGTGCCAGCAGCTTAAGCGGGGGCCATGAAAAACTGTTTTTT CASSLSGGHEKLFF
TRBJ2-1 TRBV20-1 few . TGCAGTGCTAGTCCCAGCGGGTACTACAATGAGCAGTTCTTC CSASPSGYYNEQFF
TRBJ1-5 TRBV12-3/TRBV12-4 . . TGTGCCAGCACCCCCTTGGGTGGGGTTAGCAATCAGCCCCAGCATTTT CASTPLGGVSNQPQHF
TRBJ2-5 TRBV5-6 . TRBD2 TGTGCCAGCAGCTTGGCTGGACTAGCGGGAGGGGGGGAGACCCAGTACTTC CASSLAGLAGGGETQYF
TRBJ1-5 TRBV19 many . TGTGCCAGCGGCCGAGGGACACCTTATAGCAATCAGCCCCAGCATTTT CASGRGTPYSNQPQHF
TRBJ2-7 TRBV20-1 few TRBD2 TGCAGTGCTAGAGATTATGGCGGGAGGGCCTTATCCTACGAGCAGTACTTC CSARDYGGRALSYEQYF
TRBJ2-3 TRBV28 . . TGTGCCAGGAGAACAACCGGGACCTATACGCAGTATTTT CARRTTGTYTQYF
TRBJ2-1 TRBV20-1 few . TGCAGTGCTAGGGCCGGGCAAGGGCAGTTCTTC CSARAGQGQFF
TRBJ1-1 TRBV29-1 few . TGCAGCGGGAGAGGATACACTGAAGCTTTCTTT CSGRGYTEAFF
TRBJ2-5 TRBV20-1 few TRBD2 TGCGGTGGTTCTAGCGGGAGCTACCAAGAGACCCAGTACTTC CGGSSGSYQETQYF
TRBJ2-1 TRBV7-9 few . TGTGCCAGCAGCCCCAAGGCACCATACAATGAGCAGTTCTTC CASSPKAPYNEQFF